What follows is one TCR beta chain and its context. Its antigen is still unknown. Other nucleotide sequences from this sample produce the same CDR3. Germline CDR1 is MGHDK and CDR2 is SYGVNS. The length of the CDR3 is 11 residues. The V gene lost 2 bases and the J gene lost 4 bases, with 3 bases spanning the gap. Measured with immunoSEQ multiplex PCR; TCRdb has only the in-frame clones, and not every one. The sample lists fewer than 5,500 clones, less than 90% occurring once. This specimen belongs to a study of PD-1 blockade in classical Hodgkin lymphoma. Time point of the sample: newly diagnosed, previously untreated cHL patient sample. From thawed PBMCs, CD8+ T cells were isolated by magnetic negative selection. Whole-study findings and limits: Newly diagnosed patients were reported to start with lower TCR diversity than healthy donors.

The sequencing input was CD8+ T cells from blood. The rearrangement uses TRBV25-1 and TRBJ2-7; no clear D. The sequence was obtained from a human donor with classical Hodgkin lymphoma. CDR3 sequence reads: CASSERYEQYF. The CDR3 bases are TGTGCCAGCAGTGAACGATACGAGCAGTACTTC.